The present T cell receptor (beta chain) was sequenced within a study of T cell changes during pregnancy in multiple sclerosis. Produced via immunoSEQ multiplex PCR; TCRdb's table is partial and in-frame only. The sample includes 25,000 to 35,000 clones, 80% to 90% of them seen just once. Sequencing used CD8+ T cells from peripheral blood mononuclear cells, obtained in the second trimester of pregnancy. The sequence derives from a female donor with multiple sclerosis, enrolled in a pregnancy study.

In nucleotides, the CDR3 is TGTGCCAGCAGTCAACAGGGGCTGGAAGAGACCCAGTACTTC. Protein sequence: CASSQQGLEETQYF. The genes are TRBV6-1 and TRBJ2-5; 7 bases match TRBD1. The ends lost 5 bases at V and 3 bases at J; junction bases unmatched: 6. The CDR3 is made up of 14 amino acids. In germline, CDR1 is MNHNS, CDR2 SASEGT.